The T cell receptor (beta chain) under discussion was sequenced for a study of long-term antiretroviral therapy in people with HIV. On this clone: Its antigen is as yet unknown.

Study outcomes and limitations: Repertoire dominance by clones expanded before ART was seen at all time points. The study found narrower CDR3 length ranges in HIV repertoires than in controls.

V lost 5 bases, J lost 6 bases, and 14 bases lay in between. The CDR3 sequence is 15 residues long. Germline values: CDR1 SGHTA, CDR2 FQGNSA. Survey level was the resolution at which the v3.0 immunoSEQ assay ran. The study targeted about 40,000-50,000 T-cell genomes per sample in sequencing. The table came from immunoSEQ multiplex PCR; TCRdb's copy has only in-frame clones and leaves some out. Of about 17,000 clones in the sample, more than 65% were seen once. Sequenced here: unsorted PBMCs, sampled at the start of antiretroviral therapy. The chain joins TRBV7-2 to TRBJ1-6; D not resolved. This TCR came from a man between 25 and 39 years old with HIV. CDR3 in amino acids: CASSRLHAGNSPLHF. For the CDR3, the DNA is TGTGCCAGCAGCCGATTGCACGCTGGTAATTCACCCCTCCACTTT.